The rows below give T cell receptor beta chains drawn from one sample of a study of molecular identifiers for immune sequencing clone quantification. TCRdb itself ran the PCR reads through MiXCR, one entry per CDR3 protein. The sample lists about 320,000 distinct CDR3 sequences, around a fifth occurring once. Sequencing input: naive CD8+ T cells from blood, with Jurkat cell RNA spiked in. All receptors derive from a human donor in good health. Some libraries in this study had Jurkat cell RNA spiked in. Both conserved end residues are part of each CDR3. Fields, in order: clone size, D gene, V gene, J gene, CDR3 DNA, CDR3 protein. D genes are given only for firm matches. Clone size appears in some rows only: once, few, many, or a class for an expanded clone.

clone_size: few
d_call: TRBD1
v_call: TRBV19
j_call: TRBJ1-1
cdr3_nt: TGTGCCAGTACAATTTACAGGGGGCCTGGGACTGAAGCTTTCTTT
cdr3_aa: CASTIYRGPGTEAFF

clone_size: NA
d_call: NA
v_call: TRBV12-3/TRBV12-4
j_call: TRBJ2-1
cdr3_nt: TGTGCCAGCAGTTTTGGGGGGATGAATGAGCAGTTCTTC
cdr3_aa: CASSFGGMNEQFF

clone_size: many
d_call: NA
v_call: TRBV27
j_call: TRBJ2-7
cdr3_nt: TGTGCCAGCAGTTTTGGGGGTGAGCCTTACGAGCAGTACTTC
cdr3_aa: CASSFGGEPYEQYF

clone_size: NA
d_call: NA
v_call: TRBV9
j_call: TRBJ2-6
cdr3_nt: TGTGCCAGCAGTGGAGCCGGACCTACGCCTGACTGGGCCAACGTCCTGACTTTC
cdr3_aa: CASSGAGPTPDWANVLTF

clone_size: few
d_call: NA
v_call: TRBV3-1
j_call: TRBJ2-2
cdr3_nt: TGTGCCAGCACCGGGGAGATTGATGTGGGTTGGGCCGGGGAGCTGTTTTTT
cdr3_aa: CASTGEIDVGWAGELFF

clone_size: NA
d_call: NA
v_call: TRBV20-1
j_call: TRBJ1-1
cdr3_nt: TGCAGTGCTAGAGATGACAGGATGAACACTGAAGCTTTCTTT
cdr3_aa: CSARDDRMNTEAFF

clone_size: many
d_call: NA
v_call: TRBV29-1
j_call: TRBJ2-5
cdr3_nt: TGCAGCGTTGTAGGATGGGGGGCGCTTGGCGAGACCCAGTACTTC
cdr3_aa: CSVVGWGALGETQYF

clone_size: NA
d_call: NA
v_call: TRBV20-1
j_call: TRBJ2-7
cdr3_nt: TGCAGTGCTAGTGACCGAGGGACCGCGATCTCCTACGAGCAGTACTTC
cdr3_aa: CSASDRGTAISYEQYF

clone_size: many
d_call: NA
v_call: TRBV6-2/TRBV6-3
j_call: TRBJ2-1
cdr3_nt: TGTGCCAGCGGCCTTCGGCATTTCTACAATGAGCAGTTCTTC
cdr3_aa: CASGLRHFYNEQFF

clone_size: many
d_call: NA
v_call: TRBV18
j_call: TRBJ2-3
cdr3_nt: TGTGCCAGCTCACCCCCGGGGCGCAGCACAGATACGCAGTATTTT
cdr3_aa: CASSPPGRSTDTQYF

clone_size: many
d_call: TRBD1
v_call: TRBV7-9
j_call: TRBJ2-1
cdr3_nt: TGTGCCAGCAGCTCAGCTAGGGGACAGGGGAACTACAATGAGCAGTTCTTC
cdr3_aa: CASSSARGQGNYNEQFF

clone_size: many
d_call: TRBD2
v_call: TRBV7-2
j_call: TRBJ2-2
cdr3_nt: TGTGCCAGCAGCCCCCTCGATCGTGGGGGGGGGACCGGGGAGCTGTTTTTT
cdr3_aa: CASSPLDRGGGTGELFF

clone_size: many
d_call: NA
v_call: TRBV7-2
j_call: TRBJ2-3
cdr3_nt: TGTGCCAGCAGCCACCTAGCATCAGTTTTCGATTCTAGCACAGATACGCAGTATTTT
cdr3_aa: CASSHLASVFDSSTDTQYF

clone_size: NA
d_call: NA
v_call: TRBV7-9
j_call: TRBJ1-4
cdr3_nt: TGTGTCAGCAGCCCGCCACGAGGGCTCGGTGAAAAACTGTTTTTT
cdr3_aa: CVSSPPRGLGEKLFF

clone_size: NA
d_call: NA
v_call: TRBV4-1
j_call: TRBJ2-5
cdr3_nt: TGCGCCAGCACCACAAGGGGGACTCCGGCTAGCGGTCAAGAGACCCAGTACTTC
cdr3_aa: CASTTRGTPASGQETQYF

clone_size: many
d_call: TRBD2
v_call: TRBV10-3
j_call: TRBJ2-1
cdr3_nt: TGTGCCATCTCTAGCGGGGGGGCCGGCAATGAGCAGTTCTTC
cdr3_aa: CAISSGGAGNEQFF

clone_size: many
d_call: NA
v_call: TRBV7-9
j_call: TRBJ1-1
cdr3_nt: TGTGCCAGCAGCTTAGAACAGGGACCGAACACTGAAGCTTTCTTT
cdr3_aa: CASSLEQGPNTEAFF

clone_size: many
d_call: TRBD1
v_call: TRBV29-1
j_call: TRBJ2-3
cdr3_nt: TGCAGCACATGGGGGACAGGGGGTCGAACAGATACGCAGTATTTT
cdr3_aa: CSTWGTGGRTDTQYF

clone_size: many
d_call: NA
v_call: TRBV9
j_call: TRBJ2-6
cdr3_nt: TGTGCCAGCAGCGCCACTGGGGTCCTGACTTTC
cdr3_aa: CASSATGVLTF

clone_size: few
d_call: NA
v_call: TRBV6-5
j_call: TRBJ2-5
cdr3_nt: TGTGCCAGCAGTTATGGGGGGCCCCCGGAGACCCAGTACTTC
cdr3_aa: CASSYGGPPETQYF

clone_size: many
d_call: TRBD1
v_call: TRBV29-1
j_call: TRBJ1-2
cdr3_nt: TGCAGCGTTGAAGGACAGGGGAACTATGGCTACACCTTC
cdr3_aa: CSVEGQGNYGYTF

clone_size: many
d_call: NA
v_call: TRBV29-1
j_call: TRBJ2-5
cdr3_nt: TGCAGCGTTGAAGGGTTGGGGGTTGGGGAGACCCAGTACTTC
cdr3_aa: CSVEGLGVGETQYF

clone_size: NA
d_call: TRBD2
v_call: TRBV27
j_call: TRBJ2-3
cdr3_nt: TGTACCAGCAGTCCTACCCCTAGCGGGAGTACAGATACGCAGTATTTT
cdr3_aa: CTSSPTPSGSTDTQYF

clone_size: NA
d_call: TRBD1
v_call: TRBV11-2
j_call: TRBJ2-7
cdr3_nt: TGTGCCGGCAGCTTAGTGGGGGACAGCGCCTACGAGCAGTACTTC
cdr3_aa: CAGSLVGDSAYEQYF

clone_size: many
d_call: NA
v_call: TRBV5-1
j_call: TRBJ1-2
cdr3_nt: TGCGCCAGCAGCACCGTCCCGGGTACAGCTAACTATGGCTACACCTTC
cdr3_aa: CASSTVPGTANYGYTF

clone_size: many
d_call: NA
v_call: TRBV5-4
j_call: TRBJ2-7
cdr3_nt: TGTGCCAGCAGTCAACAGGGATGGTACGAGCAGTACTTC
cdr3_aa: CASSQQGWYEQYF

clone_size: few
d_call: TRBD1
v_call: TRBV27
j_call: TRBJ1-2
cdr3_nt: TGTGCCAGCAGTTTATTGACAGGGGGGGCCTATGGCTACACCTTC
cdr3_aa: CASSLLTGGAYGYTF

clone_size: NA
d_call: TRBD2
v_call: TRBV7-9
j_call: TRBJ2-5
cdr3_nt: TGTGCCAGCAGCACCGGGCCGGCGGGAGGGCCGGAGACCCAGTACTTC
cdr3_aa: CASSTGPAGGPETQYF